This entry lists 31 T cell receptor beta chains sequenced from one sample in a study of beta chain features in type 1 diabetes. Broader study findings: Researchers report that Type 1 diabetes patients had moderately but significantly shorter TCRB CDR3s across all four CD4+ subsets.

No antigen has been identified for these receptors. All of the isolated RNA was reverse transcribed, so expressed TCRB transcripts were sequenced. Clones were read by immunoSEQ multiplex PCR, and TCRdb kept only the in-frame ones, dropping some. The sample has hundreds of thousands of clones; about 14% are singletons. Sequencing was done on a sample of naive CD4+ T cells from blood. Source of these receptors: a man younger than 35 with type 1 diabetes.

This chain connects TRBV18 to TRBJ2-6, with a tentative D call TRBD2 (6 bases). The CDR3 extends over 19 amino acids. Trimming removed 3 bases at V and 1 base at J, with 19 bases between. The germline CDR1 and CDR2 sequences are KGHSH and LQKENI. CDR3 loop: CASSPWRDVRGSGANVLTF. CDR3 DNA sequence: TGTGCCAGCTCACCCTGGAGGGACGTAAGGGGTTCTGGGGCCAACGTCCTGACTTTC.

This rearrangement joins TRBV5-5 to TRBJ2-5; D uncertain. Trimming stripped 1 base from V and 5 bases from J, with 3 bases between. The CDR3 spans 11 residues. CDR1 and CDR2 (germline): SGHKS, YYEKEE (reference sequence). CDR3 coding DNA: TGTGCCAGCAGCTTGTACGAGACCCAGTACTTC. The encoded protein is CASSLYETQYF.

Points on this clone: Different DNA sequences within this sample yield the same CDR3. The J gene is TRBJ2-7, the V gene TRBV7-9; D unclear. V was trimmed by 3 bases and J by 1 base, leaving 4 bases between them. The germline gives CDR1 SEHNR, CDR2 FQNEAQ (reference sequence). This CDR3 has 12 residues. CDR3 in amino acids: CASSLGSYEQYF. The CDR3 DNA reads as TGTGCCAGCAGCTTGGGTTCCTACGAGCAGTACTTC.

The rearrangement joins TRBV7-9 to TRBJ1-5; maybe TRBD1 (5 bases). The CDR3 extends over 13 amino acids. Germline lookup yields CDR1 SEHNR and CDR2 FQNEAQ (reference sequence). The V and J ends lost 5 bases and 6 bases respectively, with 11 bases between them. CDR3 in DNA: TGTGCCAGCAGCCCACAGGAGATTCAGCCCCAGCATTTT. This encodes CASSPQEIQPQHF.

The V call is TRBV4-3, the J call TRBJ2-5; D tentatively reads TRBD1 or TRBD2 (5 bases each). The germline CDR1 and CDR2 sequences are LGHNA and YSLEER. V lost 0 bases and J 7 bases, leaving 15 bases between the germline ends. The CDR3 runs to 15 residues. The CDR3 is CASSQDRTLGGTQYF. CDR3 coding DNA: TGCGCCAGCAGCCAAGATCGGACACTTGGGGGGACCCAGTACTTC.

The chain couples TRBV5-6 to TRBJ2-1; the D is unclear. Trimming took 1 base from V and 7 from J, leaving 3 bases between them. Germline V gene lookup returns CDR1 SGHDT and CDR2 YYEEEE. This CDR3 region has 11 residues. The CDR3 is CASSLSNEQFF. CDR3 sequence (DNA): TGTGCCAGCAGCTTGAGTAATGAGCAGTTCTTC.

Comment on this clone: A read error may produce the germline difference seen at one junction end. The V gene is TRBV13, the J gene TRBJ2-7; no clear D. Germline CDR1 and CDR2: PRHDT and FYEKMQ (reference sequence). This CDR3 has 14 amino acids. CDR3 residues: CASSLGPGPYEQYF. As DNA, the CDR3 is TGTGCCAGCAGCCTAGGCCCGGGCCCCTACGAGCAGTACTTC. Supplemented by reference TRBV13 and TRBJ2-7, the full variable domain reads AAGVIQSPRHLIKEKRETATLKCYPIPRHDTVYWYQQGPGQDPQFLISFYEKMQSDKGSIPDRFSAQQFSDYHSELNMSSLELGDSALYFCASSLGPGPYEQYFGPGTRLTVT.

There are a few counts of this clone. The same CDR3 is also encoded by other DNA sequences in this sample. The chain links TRBV7-9 to TRBJ2-4; unclear D gene. Trimming pared 8 bases from V and 0 bases from J, leaving 8 bases between. Germline values: CDR1 SEHNR, CDR2 FQNEAQ (reference sequence). This CDR3 is built from 13 residues. The chain's CDR3 is CASGGLAKNIQYF. The CDR3, as DNA: TGTGCCAGCGGCGGTCTAGCCAAAAACATTCAGTACTTC.

Only a few counts were recorded for this clone. This chain links TRBV7-2 with TRBJ1-2; no firm D call. The CDR3 totals 13 residues. The germline V gene has CDR1 SGHTA and CDR2 FQGNSA. V was shortened by 2 bases and J by 5 bases, with 9 bases between the two germline ends. The DNA of the CDR3 is TGTGCCAGCAGCTTACTTAGGGAGTATGGCTACACCTTC. As protein: CASSLLREYGYTF. The complete variable domain, with remaining parts taken from reference TRBV7-2 and TRBJ1-2, reads GAGVSQSPSNKVTEKGKDVELRCDPISGHTALYWYRQSLGQGLEFLIYFQGNSAPDKSGLPSDRFSAERTGGSVSTLTIQRTQQEDSAVYLCASSLLREYGYTFGSGTRLTVV.

This chain joins TRBV30 and TRBJ2-2; D is unclear. Deletions cut 2 bases from V and 0 bases from J, with 13 bases between. Looked up from germline, CDR1 is GTSNPN and CDR2 is SVGIG (reference sequence). This CDR3 contains 16 residues. The CDR3 DNA sequence: TGTGCCTGGAGTATAAGAAGAGACGCGAACACCGGGGAGCTGTTTTTT. This gives the protein CAWSIRRDANTGELFF.

The chain recombines TRBV7-2 with TRBJ2-5; D may correspond to TRBD1 or TRBD2 (6 bases each). Trimming took off 4 bases at V and 1 base at J, with 16 bases between the two ends. This CDR3 region has 16 residues. Germline V gene lookup returns CDR1 SGHTA and CDR2 FQGNSA. The CDR3 spells CASSYGPGGPQETQYF. The DNA for the CDR3 is TGTGCCAGCAGCTACGGTCCTGGGGGGCCCCAAGAGACCCAGTACTTC. Filled out from reference TRBV7-2 and TRBJ2-5, the complete variable domain reads GAGVSQSPSNKVTEKGKDVELRCDPISGHTALYWYRQSLGQGLEFLIYFQGNSAPDKSGLPSDRFSAERTGGSVSTLTIQRTQQEDSAVYLCASSYGPGGPQETQYFGPGTRLLVL.

This clone was observed a handful of times. This sequence joins TRBV5-6 and TRBJ1-1; 7 bases are shared with TRBD1. The V gene end was trimmed by 0 bases and the J gene end by 4 bases; junction bases not matched to a gene: 6. CDR3 size: 15 residues. Germline V gene lookup returns CDR1 SGHDT and CDR2 YYEEEE. This CDR3 reads CASSLGDRVGTEAFF. CDR3 in DNA: TGTGCCAGCAGCTTGGGCGACAGGGTGGGCACTGAAGCTTTCTTT.

The chain employs TRBV19 and TRBJ2-7; TRBD2 is a possible D gene (6 bases). The CDR3 spans 15 residues. V lost 5 bases to trimming and J lost 6 bases, with 20 bases between them. The V gene's germline CDR1 is LNHDA and CDR2 SQIVND (reference sequence). The CDR3 DNA follows: TGTGCCAGTAGTTCACCTGGCGGGGCTGACTCCGAGCAGTACTTC. This sequence encodes CASSSPGGADSEQYF.

This clone was counted a few times. The chain combines TRBV30 with TRBJ2-1; D is unclear. The V gene's germline CDR1 is GTSNPN and CDR2 SVGIG (reference sequence). The CDR3 runs 14 residues. V lost 2 bases and J 4 bases, leaving 12 bases between the germline ends. CDR3 nucleotide sequence: TGTGCCTGGAGTCCCAAAAGAGATTACAATGAGCAGTTCTTC. Translation gives CAWSPKRDYNEQFF.

This clone was picked up a small number of times. The V and J genes are TRBV30 and TRBJ2-1, with a weak D call TRBD2 (5 bases). The germline V and J ends were trimmed by 0 bases and 10 bases, with 10 bases remaining between them. This CDR3 is built from 12 residues. Germline CDR1 and CDR2: GTSNPN and SVGIG (reference sequence). The CDR3 sequence is CAWSVSGDEQFF. CDR3 DNA sequence: TGTGCCTGGAGTGTAAGCGGCGACGAGCAGTTCTTC. Full variable domain (outside the CDR3, taken from reference TRBV30 and TRBJ2-1): SQTIHQWPATLVQPVGSPLSLECTVEGTSNPNLYWYRQAAGRGLQLLFYSVGIGQISSEVPQNLSASRPQDRQFILSSKKLLLSDSGFYLCAWSVSGDEQFFGPGTRLTVL.

This clone was seen only a few times. The chain joins TRBV5-4 to TRBJ2-7; TRBD2 matches at 7 bases. The CDR3 is 13 amino acids. Germline CDR1 reads SGHNT; CDR2 reads YYREEE (reference sequence). V shed 0 bases, J shed 6 bases, and the junction held 3 bases outside the gene matches. DNA for the CDR3: TGTGCCAGCAGCTTGGAAGGCGGGAGCGAGCAGTACTTC. Amino acid sequence: CASSLEGGSEQYF.

This clone was counted only a few times. The gene calls are TRBV5-1 and TRBJ1-1; 8 positions agree with TRBD1. The V gene end was trimmed by 2 bases and the J gene end by 3 bases; junction bases not matched to a gene: 3. This CDR3 is built from 14 residues. Per the germline V gene, CDR1 is SGHRS and CDR2 is YFSETQ. The CDR3 DNA sequence: TGCGCCAGCAGCTTTCTGACAGGGGACACTGAAGCTTTCTTT. Translated, it gives CASSFLTGDTEAFF.

V and J are TRBV7-9 and TRBJ2-7, with D tentatively TRBD2 (6 bases). The CDR3 is 15 residues long. The V and J ends lost 5 bases and 3 bases respectively, with 17 bases between them. Germline loops: CDR1 SEHNR, CDR2 FQNEAQ (reference sequence). DNA of the CDR3: TGTGCCAGCAGCCGTTCCGGGAGCCTGGACTACGAGCAGTACTTC. This encodes CASSRSGSLDYEQYF. The full variable domain, rest sourced from reference TRBV7-9 and TRBJ2-7, is DTGVSQNPRHKITKRGQNVTFRCDPISEHNRLYWYRQTLGQGPEFLTYFQNEAQLEKSRLLSDRFSAERPKGSFSTLEIQRTEQGDSAMYLCASSRSGSLDYEQYFGPGTRLTVT.

This clone was observed a few times. The chain uses TRBV2 and TRBJ1-5; 7 bases align to TRBD1. The CDR3 is 14 residues long. Germline lookup yields CDR1 SNHLY and CDR2 FYNNEI. Trimming took 2 bases from V and 5 from J; bases not matched to a gene: 3. The DNA for the CDR3 is TGTGCCAGCAGTGAACTCAGGGGGGATCAGCCCCAGCATTTT. Protein product: CASSELRGDQPQHF.

The genes are TRBV5-1 and TRBJ2-3; 7 nucleotides agree with TRBD2. The germline gives CDR1 SGHRS, CDR2 YFSETQ. J was trimmed by 0 bases and V by 1 base; bases with no gene match: 5. The CDR3 has 16 amino acids. The CDR3 protein is CASSLPASGSTDTQYF. For the CDR3, the DNA is TGCGCCAGCAGCTTGCCGGCTAGCGGTAGCACAGATACGCAGTATTTT. Supplemented by reference TRBV5-1 and TRBJ2-3, the full variable domain reads KAGVTQTPRYLIKTRGQQVTLSCSPISGHRSVSWYQQTPGQGLQFLFEYFSETQRNKGNFPGRFSGRQFSNSRSEMNVSTLELGDSALYLCASSLPASGSTDTQYFGPGTRLTVL.

This clone showed up just a few times. The chain has TRBV7-9 and TRBJ2-7, with TRBD1 as a possible D gene (5 bases). This CDR3 has 13 amino acids. Germline V gene lookup returns CDR1 SEHNR and CDR2 FQNEAQ (reference sequence). Between the trimmed V and J ends, which lost 5 bases and 4 bases, there was a span of 12 bases. The CDR3 here is CASSGAASYEQYF. In DNA, the CDR3 is TGTGCCAGCAGCGGGGCAGCATCATACGAGCAGTACTTC.

This clone occurred a few times. The chain recombines TRBV13 with TRBJ2-7; tentatively, D is TRBD2 (5 bases). Germline V gives CDR1 PRHDT, CDR2 FYEKMQ (reference sequence). This CDR3 contains 17 residues. Trimming stripped 1 base from V and 2 bases from J, with 18 bases between. The CDR3 reads CASSLERRSGITYEQYF. The CDR3 bases are TGTGCCAGCAGCTTAGAGCGGCGGTCAGGCATTACCTACGAGCAGTACTTC.

Only a few counts were recorded for this clone. V gene TRBV5-6 combines with J gene TRBJ1-1; no clear D gene. V was clipped by 2 bases and J by 1 base, with 9 bases between them. The V gene's germline CDR1 is SGHDT and CDR2 YYEEEE. CDR3 length: 14 residues. DNA of the CDR3: TGTGCCAGCAGCTTTGGCCGACCGAACACTGAAGCTTTCTTT. Translated, it gives CASSFGRPNTEAFF.

The CDR3 is CASRPTSGVGDTQYF. For the CDR3, the DNA is TGTGCCAGCAGACCGACTAGCGGGGTTGGAGATACGCAGTATTTT. The chain uses TRBV7-2 and TRBJ2-3; 11 bases fit TRBD2. Per the germline V gene, CDR1 is SGHTA and CDR2 is FQGNSA. With V trimmed by 6 bases and J by 5 bases, 7 bases remained unmatched. The CDR3 length is 15 residues.

This clone has just a few counts. V is TRBV7-2 and J is TRBJ2-6; D is possibly TRBD1 (6 bases). The CDR3 loop spans 15 amino acids. The ends were cut back, 7 bases at V and 4 bases at J, with 14 bases in the middle. From germline, CDR1 is SGHTA and CDR2 FQGNSA. The CDR3 is CASTGQGSGANVLTF. CDR3 DNA sequence: TGTGCCAGCACCGGCCAGGGGTCCGGGGCCAACGTCCTGACTTTC. The variable domain in full, completed from reference TRBV7-2 and TRBJ2-6, reads GAGVSQSPSNKVTEKGKDVELRCDPISGHTALYWYRQSLGQGLEFLIYFQGNSAPDKSGLPSDRFSAERTGGSVSTLTIQRTQQEDSAVYLCASTGQGSGANVLTFGAGSRLTVL.

The V gene is TRBV30, the J gene TRBJ2-3; D is undetermined. Trimming left V 3 bases short and J 6 bases short, with 25 bases between. The CDR3 sequence is 17 residues long. In germline, CDR1 is GTSNPN, CDR2 SVGIG (reference sequence). Here the CDR3 DNA reads TGTGCCTGGAGCTCTCTCGGCCCGTACCCTGGAAGGGATACGCAGTATTTT. Its translation: CAWSSLGPYPGRDTQYF.

V and J are TRBV29-1 and TRBJ1-3; a possible D gene is TRBD1 (6 bases). Trimming stripped 4 bases from V and 4 bases from J, with 20 bases between. The germline gives CDR1 SQVTM, CDR2 ANQGSEA. This CDR3 spans 16 amino acids. The CDR3 nucleotides read TGCAGCGTTGTGGTCAGGGGCGGCCGCTCCGGAAACACCATATATTTT. Its protein product is CSVVVRGGRSGNTIYF.

The chain combines TRBV5-1 with TRBJ1-1, with D perhaps TRBD1 (6 bases). This CDR3 has 13 residues. CDR1 is SGHRS, CDR2 YFSETQ, per germline. Trimming took off 4 bases at V and 1 base at J, with 8 bases between the two ends. The DNA of the CDR3 is TGCGCCAGCAGCCGACAGGAGAACACTGAAGCTTTCTTT. Its translation is CASSRQENTEAFF.

The chain recombines TRBV5-1 with TRBJ2-7; 12 bases map to TRBD1. The V gene's germline CDR1 is SGHRS and CDR2 YFSETQ. The CDR3 contains 15 residues. Unmatched junction bases numbered 3, after V lost 1 base and J lost 4 bases. CDR3 nucleotide sequence: TGCGCCAGCAGCTTGAGGGGACAGGGGGCTTACGAGCAGTACTTC. It translates to CASSLRGQGAYEQYF.

The chain recombines TRBV25-1 with TRBJ1-4; weak D call: TRBD1 (6 bases). V was trimmed by 3 bases and J by 10 bases, leaving 6 bases between them. Germline V CDR1 and CDR2: MGHDK, SYGVNS. The CDR3 is made up of 11 amino acids. CDR3 loop: CASSEGAKLFF. CDR3 nucleotides: TGTGCCAGCAGTGAGGGGGCAAAACTGTTTTTT.

The chain carries TRBV11-2 and TRBJ2-5; D not resolved. In germline, CDR1 is SGHAT, CDR2 FQNNGV. The length of the CDR3 is 14 residues. Deletions cut 3 bases from V and 5 bases from J, with 13 bases between. CDR3 DNA: TGTGCCAGCAGCTTCGGCCCCGTGCGGGAGACCCAGTACTTC. This gives the protein CASSFGPVRETQYF.